The T cell receptor (beta chain) described here comes from a study of Ad26.COV2.S vaccination and SARS-CoV-2 variants. The wider study: Ad26.COV2.S shots went into the muscle once or twice, 56 days apart.

Deletions cut 2 bases from V and 6 bases from J, with 10 bases between. CDR3 length equals 14 residues. Germline CDR1 reads LNHDA; CDR2 reads SQIVND (reference sequence). Worth noting for this clone: Its matching antigen is unknown.

The study's findings and limits: Responses of T cells in total may have been underestimated by the TCR breadth and depth analyses.

This sample's treatment: about 20 received Ad26.COV2.S at low or high dose, single or two shots; 5 received placebo; per-sample allocation not given. Sampling happened 63 days after the first vaccine or placebo injection. An Ad26 vector was used to express Wuhan-strain SARS-CoV-2 spike as the vaccine. Method: immunoSEQ multiplex PCR; TCRdb's copy keeps in-frame clones and lacks some. The sample comprises over 400,000 clones, approximately 90% of which are singletons, and about 1.7% rests with the top ten. The material sequenced was peripheral blood, taken in a trial of Ad26.COV2.S vaccine versus placebo. The rearrangement uses TRBV19 and TRBJ1-4, with a weak D call TRBD1 (5 bases). This sequence was found in a person between 18 and 59 years old who received the Ad26.COV2.S COVID-19 vaccine or a placebo. CDR3 DNA: TGTGCCAGTAGTATATATGCGGGGGATGAAAAACTGTTTTTT. This gives the protein CASSIYAGDEKLFF.